Sequencing of this TCR beta chain was carried out in a study of cytomegalovirus exposure and HLA in healthy donors. CDR1 and CDR2 (germline): LGHNA, YSLEER. With V trimmed by 1 base and J by 5 bases, 10 bases remained unmatched. The CDR3 has 16 residues. The study ran its PCR with 60 Vbeta and 13 Jbeta primers. The assay was immunoSEQ multiplex PCR, and TCRdb's table has in-frame clones only and misses some. In the table there are tens of thousands of clones, around 80% of which are singletons. The sequence came from a man between 18 and 29 years old in good health and CMV-seronegative. The sample consisted of PBMCs. The chain is built from TRBV4-3 and TRBJ2-7; 8 bases match TRBD1. The CDR3 coding sequence is TGCGCCAGCAGCCAAGCCCTATTGACAGGGGCGAACGAGCAGTACTTC. It codes for CASSQALLTGANEQYF.